This T cell receptor (beta chain) was captured in a study of shared clonotypes between healthy human individuals. Study in general: Each donor's CD4 naive and CD4 memory cells filled three plates apiece, CD8 naive two, and CD8 memory one.

Some 30,000 T cell genomes, or around 200 ng DNA, went into the sorted-subset replicate PCRs. Generated by immunoSEQ multiplex PCR, the TCRdb table keeps only in-frame clones and is missing some. The table records about 800,000 clones, 95% to 97% of them present only once. Unmatched junction bases numbered 11, after V lost 3 bases and J lost 3 bases. Per the germline V gene, CDR1 is SGHRS and CDR2 is YFSETQ. The CDR3 has 17 amino acids. Notes on the study in general: Clonotypes which were not shared had lower generation probabilities than clonotypes that all four donors shared.

Notes on this clone: Its specificity is not known.

CD45RO-negative CD8 cells positively selected for CCR7 made up the naive population, which excluded terminally differentiated effector memory CD45RA+ cells. The sample taken for sequencing was naive CD8+ T cells sorted from blood. This sequence originates from a man aged 25 to 40 in good health. J is TRBJ2-1 and V is TRBV5-1; 8 bases match TRBD2. This CDR3 reads CASSWPPLAENYNEQFF. The DNA of the CDR3 is TGCGCCAGCAGCTGGCCTCCACTAGCGGAGAACTACAATGAGCAGTTCTTC. Drawing the rest from reference TRBV5-1 and TRBJ2-1, the complete variable domain is KAGVTQTPRYLIKTRGQQVTLSCSPISGHRSVSWYQQTPGQGLQFLFEYFSETQRNKGNFPGRFSGRQFSNSRSEMNVSTLELGDSALYLCASSWPPLAENYNEQFFGPGTRLTVL.